This T cell receptor (beta chain) is drawn from a study of T cells after yellow fever vaccination. The germline V gene encodes CDR1 MNHEY and CDR2 SVGEGT. V was cut by 2 bases and J by 4 bases, with 14 bases left in between. CDR3 length equals 15 residues. TCRdb analysed the 5' RACE reads with MiXCR anew, one entry per CDR3 protein. The sample records roughly 250,000 distinct CDR3 sequences, roughly 13% being singletons. The chain links TRBV6-2 or TRBV6-3 to TRBJ2-5; D is perhaps TRBD1 or TRBD2 (5 bases each). The sequencing here drew on CD4+ T cells sorted from PBMCs, taken 45 days after the yellow fever booster vaccination. The receptor was isolated from a man aged 25 to 40 who received the YFV17D yellow fever vaccine. CDR3 region: CASSYRQGVSETQYF. The CDR3 DNA follows: TGTGCCAGCAGTTACAGGCAGGGAGTTTCAGAGACCCAGTACTTC.